The entry that follows covers one TCR beta chain sequence. The sample comes from a study of cytomegalovirus exposure and HLA in healthy donors. Though probably carrying unrecorded immune exposures, donors were nominally healthy at sampling. The PCR had 60 Vbeta and 13 Jbeta primers. Method: immunoSEQ multiplex PCR; TCRdb's copy keeps in-frame clones and lacks some. The repertoire holds about 200,000 clones, with roughly 68% as singletons. The trim removed 3 bases at V and 1 base at J, leaving 6 bases unmatched. This CDR3 is built from 16 residues. CDR1 is MNHEY, CDR2 SMNVEV, per germline (reference sequence).

Sequencing used PBMCs. The receptor's source is a woman aged 30 to 39 in good health and CMV-seronegative. The chain employs TRBV27 and TRBJ1-1, with TRBD1 identical over 9 bases. The DNA for the CDR3 is TGTGCCAGCAGTTTCCGGGACAGGGCTACGAACACTGAAGCTTTCTTT. Protein: CASSFRDRATNTEAFF.